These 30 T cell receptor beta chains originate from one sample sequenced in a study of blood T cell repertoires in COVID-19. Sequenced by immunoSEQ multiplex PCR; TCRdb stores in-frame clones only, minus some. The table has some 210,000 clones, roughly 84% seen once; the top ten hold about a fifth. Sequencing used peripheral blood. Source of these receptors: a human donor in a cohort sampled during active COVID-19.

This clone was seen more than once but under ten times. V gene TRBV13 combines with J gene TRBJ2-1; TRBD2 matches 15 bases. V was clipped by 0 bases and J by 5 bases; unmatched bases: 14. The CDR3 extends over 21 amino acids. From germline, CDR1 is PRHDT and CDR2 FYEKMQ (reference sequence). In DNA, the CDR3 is TGTGCCAGCAGCTTAGGACTTGGACTAGCGGGAGGGCCTTCACGGGACAATGAGCAGTTCTTC. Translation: CASSLGLGLAGGPSRDNEQFF. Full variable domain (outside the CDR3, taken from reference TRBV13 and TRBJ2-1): AAGVIQSPRHLIKEKRETATLKCYPIPRHDTVYWYQQGPGQDPQFLISFYEKMQSDKGSIPDRFSAQQFSDYHSELNMSSLELGDSALYFCASSLGLGLAGGPSRDNEQFFGPGTRLTVL.

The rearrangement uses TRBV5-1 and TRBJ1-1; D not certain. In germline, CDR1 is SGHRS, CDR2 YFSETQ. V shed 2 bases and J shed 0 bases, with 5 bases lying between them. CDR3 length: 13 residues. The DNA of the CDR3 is TGCGCCAGCAGCTTTCACTTGAACACTGAAGCTTTCTTT. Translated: CASSFHLNTEAFF.

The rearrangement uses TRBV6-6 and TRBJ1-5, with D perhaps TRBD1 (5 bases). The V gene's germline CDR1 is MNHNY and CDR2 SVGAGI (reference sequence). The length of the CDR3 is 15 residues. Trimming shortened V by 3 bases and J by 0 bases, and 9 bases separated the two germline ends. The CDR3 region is CASSYPGYSNQPQHF. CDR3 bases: TGTGCCAGCAGTTATCCAGGGTATAGCAATCAGCCCCAGCATTTT.

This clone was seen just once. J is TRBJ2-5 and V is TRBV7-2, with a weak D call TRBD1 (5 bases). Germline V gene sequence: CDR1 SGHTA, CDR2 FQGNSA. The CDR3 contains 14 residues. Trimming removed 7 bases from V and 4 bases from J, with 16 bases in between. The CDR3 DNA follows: TGTGCCAGCACTTTTAAGGGGCCTGCAGAGACCCAGTACTTC. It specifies CASTFKGPAETQYF.

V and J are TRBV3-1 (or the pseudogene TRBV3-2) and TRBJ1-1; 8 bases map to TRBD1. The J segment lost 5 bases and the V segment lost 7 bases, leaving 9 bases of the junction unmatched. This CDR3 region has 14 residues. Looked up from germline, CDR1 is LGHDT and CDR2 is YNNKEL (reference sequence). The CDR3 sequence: CASNQGAPRTEAFF. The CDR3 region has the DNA TGTGCCAGCAACCAGGGGGCCCCCAGGACTGAAGCTTTCTTT.

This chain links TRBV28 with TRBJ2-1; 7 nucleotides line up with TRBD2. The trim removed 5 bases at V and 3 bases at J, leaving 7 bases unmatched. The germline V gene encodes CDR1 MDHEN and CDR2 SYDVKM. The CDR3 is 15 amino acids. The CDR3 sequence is CASSGASGFYNEQFF. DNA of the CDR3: TGTGCCAGCAGTGGTGCTAGCGGCTTCTACAATGAGCAGTTCTTC. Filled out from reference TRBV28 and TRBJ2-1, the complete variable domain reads DVKVTQSSRYLVKRTGEKVFLECVQDMDHENMFWYRQDPGLGLRLIYFSYDVKMKEKGDIPEGYSVSREKKERFSLILESASTNQTSMYLCASSGASGFYNEQFFGPGTRLTVL.

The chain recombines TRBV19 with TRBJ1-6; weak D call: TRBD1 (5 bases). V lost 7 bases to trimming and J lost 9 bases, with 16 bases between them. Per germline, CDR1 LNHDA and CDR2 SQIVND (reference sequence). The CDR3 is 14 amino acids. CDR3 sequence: CASTVGGGISPLHF. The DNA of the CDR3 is TGTGCCAGTACCGTGGGGGGAGGCATTTCACCCCTCCACTTT. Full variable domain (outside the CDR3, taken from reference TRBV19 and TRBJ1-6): DGGITQSPKYLFRKEGQNVTLSCEQNLNHDAMYWYRQDPGQGLRLIYYSQIVNDFQKGDIAEGYSVSREKKESFPLTVTSAQKNPTAFYLCASTVGGGISPLHFGNGTRLTVT.

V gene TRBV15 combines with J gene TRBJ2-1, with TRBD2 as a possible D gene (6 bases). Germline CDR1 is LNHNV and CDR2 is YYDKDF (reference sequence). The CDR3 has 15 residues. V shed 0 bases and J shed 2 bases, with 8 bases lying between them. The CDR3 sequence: CATSRDPGAYNEQFF. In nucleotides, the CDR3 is TGTGCCACCAGCAGAGATCCGGGAGCCTACAATGAGCAGTTCTTC.

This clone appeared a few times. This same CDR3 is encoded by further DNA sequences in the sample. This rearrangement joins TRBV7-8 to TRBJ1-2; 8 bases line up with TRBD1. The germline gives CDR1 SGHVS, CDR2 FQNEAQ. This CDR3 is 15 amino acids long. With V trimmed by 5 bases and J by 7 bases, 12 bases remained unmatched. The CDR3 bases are TGTGCCAGCAGCGTTACAGGGGGGCCAGGGTTTGGCTACACCTTC. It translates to CASSVTGGPGFGYTF.

DNA of the CDR3: TGTGCCAGCAGCTTGGCCCCACAGGGGCCCTACAATGAGCAGTTCTTC. This translates into CASSLAPQGPYNEQFF. V usage is TRBV5-6 and J usage is TRBJ2-1, with TRBD1 matching over 7 bases. The CDR3 runs to 16 residues. V shed 0 bases, J shed 2 bases, and the junction held 5 bases outside the gene matches. Germline V gene sequence: CDR1 SGHDT, CDR2 YYEEEE.

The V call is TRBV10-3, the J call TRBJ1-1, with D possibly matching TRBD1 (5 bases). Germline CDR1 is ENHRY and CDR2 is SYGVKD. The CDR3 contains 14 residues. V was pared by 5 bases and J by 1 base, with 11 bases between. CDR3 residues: CAISRGFPNTEAFF. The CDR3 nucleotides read TGTGCCATCAGTAGGGGATTTCCGAACACTGAAGCTTTCTTT.

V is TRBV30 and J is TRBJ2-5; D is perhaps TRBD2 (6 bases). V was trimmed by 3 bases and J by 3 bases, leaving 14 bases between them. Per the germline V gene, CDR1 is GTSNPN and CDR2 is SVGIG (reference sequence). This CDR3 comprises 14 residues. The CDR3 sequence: CAWRVGGREETQYF. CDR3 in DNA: TGTGCCTGGAGAGTAGGAGGGCGGGAAGAGACCCAGTACTTC.

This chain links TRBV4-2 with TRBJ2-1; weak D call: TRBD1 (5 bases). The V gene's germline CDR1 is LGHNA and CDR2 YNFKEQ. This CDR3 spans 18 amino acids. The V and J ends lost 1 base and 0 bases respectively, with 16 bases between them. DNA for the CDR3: TGTGCCAGCAGCCAAGGTGAACCCAGGGCCAGCTCCTACAATGAGCAGTTCTTC. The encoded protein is CASSQGEPRASSYNEQFF.

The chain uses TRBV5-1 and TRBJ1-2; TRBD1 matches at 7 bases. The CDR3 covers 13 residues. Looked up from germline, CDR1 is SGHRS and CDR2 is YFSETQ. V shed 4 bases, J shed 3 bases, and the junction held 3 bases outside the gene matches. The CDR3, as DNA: TGCGCCAGCAGCCAAGACAGGGACTATGGCTACACCTTC. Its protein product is CASSQDRDYGYTF. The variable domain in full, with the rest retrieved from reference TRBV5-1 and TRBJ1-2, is KAGVTQTPRYLIKTRGQQVTLSCSPISGHRSVSWYQQTPGQGLQFLFEYFSETQRNKGNFPGRFSGRQFSNSRSEMNVSTLELGDSALYLCASSQDRDYGYTFGSGTRLTVV.

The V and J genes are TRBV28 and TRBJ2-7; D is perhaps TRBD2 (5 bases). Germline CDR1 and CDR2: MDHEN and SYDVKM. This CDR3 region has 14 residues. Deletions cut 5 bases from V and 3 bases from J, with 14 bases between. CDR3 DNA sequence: TGTGCCAGCAGTCTAACCGTGGGAGTCTACGAGCAGTACTTC. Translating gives CASSLTVGVYEQYF.

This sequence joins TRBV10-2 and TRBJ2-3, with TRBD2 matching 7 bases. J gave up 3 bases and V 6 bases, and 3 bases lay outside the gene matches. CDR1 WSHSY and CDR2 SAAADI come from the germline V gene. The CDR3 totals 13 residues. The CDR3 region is CASSRLATDTQYF. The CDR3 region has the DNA TGCGCCAGCAGCAGACTAGCAACAGATACGCAGTATTTT.

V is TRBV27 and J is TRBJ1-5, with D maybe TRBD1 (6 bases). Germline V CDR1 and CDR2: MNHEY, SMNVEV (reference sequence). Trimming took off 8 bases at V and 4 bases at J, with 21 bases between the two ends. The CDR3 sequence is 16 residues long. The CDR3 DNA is TGTGCCAGCGGGCTGCAATCAGGGGTCTTAAATCAGCCCCAGCATTTT. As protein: CASGLQSGVLNQPQHF.

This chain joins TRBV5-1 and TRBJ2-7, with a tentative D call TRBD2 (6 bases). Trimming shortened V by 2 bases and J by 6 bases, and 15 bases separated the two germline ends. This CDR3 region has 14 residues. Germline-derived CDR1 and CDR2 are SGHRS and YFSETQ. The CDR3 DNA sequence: TGCGCCAGCAGCTTTGGCCGGGAGTACGGCGAGCAGTACTTC. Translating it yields CASSFGREYGEQYF.

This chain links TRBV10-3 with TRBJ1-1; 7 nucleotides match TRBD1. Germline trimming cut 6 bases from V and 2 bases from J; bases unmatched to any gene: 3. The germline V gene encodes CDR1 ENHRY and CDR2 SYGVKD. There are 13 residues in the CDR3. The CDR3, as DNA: TGTGCCATCAGGGGGGACAGAAACACTGAAGCTTTCTTT. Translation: CAIRGDRNTEAFF.

The CDR3 reads CASSPWGASNEKLFF. The CDR3 DNA is TGTGCCAGCTCACCGTGGGGCGCATCTAATGAAAAACTGTTTTTT. The chain combines TRBV18 with TRBJ1-4; tentative D call: TRBD1 (5 bases). In germline, CDR1 is KGHSH, CDR2 LQKENI. The V end lost 3 bases, the J end lost 3 bases, and 11 bases lay between the germline ends. The CDR3 length is 15 residues.

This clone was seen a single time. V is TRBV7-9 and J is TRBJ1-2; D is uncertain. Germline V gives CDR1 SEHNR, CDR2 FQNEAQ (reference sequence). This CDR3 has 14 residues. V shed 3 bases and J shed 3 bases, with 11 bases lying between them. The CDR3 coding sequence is TGTGCCAGCAGCTTGTTCTCTCAGGACTATGGCTACACCTTC. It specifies CASSLFSQDYGYTF.

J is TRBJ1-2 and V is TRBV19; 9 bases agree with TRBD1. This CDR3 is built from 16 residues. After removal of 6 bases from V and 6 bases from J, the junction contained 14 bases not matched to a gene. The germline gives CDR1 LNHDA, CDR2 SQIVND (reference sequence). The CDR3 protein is CASSRDSKTGGHGYTF. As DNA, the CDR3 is TGTGCCAGTAGCAGAGACTCCAAAACAGGGGGCCATGGCTACACCTTC.

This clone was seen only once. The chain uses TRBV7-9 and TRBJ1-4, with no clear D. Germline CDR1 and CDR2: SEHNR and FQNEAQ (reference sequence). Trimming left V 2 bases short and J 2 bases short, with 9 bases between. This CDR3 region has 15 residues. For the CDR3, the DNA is TGTGCCAGCAGCTTAAATCCGTTGACTAATGAAAAACTGTTTTTT. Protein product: CASSLNPLTNEKLFF. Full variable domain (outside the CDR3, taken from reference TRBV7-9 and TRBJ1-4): DTGVSQNPRHKITKRGQNVTFRCDPISEHNRLYWYRQTLGQGPEFLTYFQNEAQLEKSRLLSDRFSAERPKGSFSTLEIQRTEQGDSAMYLCASSLNPLTNEKLFFGSGTQLSVL.

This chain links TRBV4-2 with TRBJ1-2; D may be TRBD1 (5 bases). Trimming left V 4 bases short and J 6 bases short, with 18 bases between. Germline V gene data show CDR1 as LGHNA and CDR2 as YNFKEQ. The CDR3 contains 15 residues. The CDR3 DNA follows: TGTGCCAGCAGCCTAGGCGTGGGGCGGACGGATGGCTACACCTTC. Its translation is CASSLGVGRTDGYTF.

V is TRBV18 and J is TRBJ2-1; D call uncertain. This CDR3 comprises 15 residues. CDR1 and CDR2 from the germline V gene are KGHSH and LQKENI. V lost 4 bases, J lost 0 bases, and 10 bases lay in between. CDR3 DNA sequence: TGTGCCAGCTCACGAAGCGCCAGCTCCTACAATGAGCAGTTCTTC. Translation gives CASSRSASSYNEQFF. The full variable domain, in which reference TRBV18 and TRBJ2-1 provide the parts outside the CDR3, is NAGVMQNPRHLVRRRGQEARLRCSPMKGHSHVYWYRQLPEEGLKFMVYLQKENIIDESGMPKERFSAEFPKEGPSILRIQQVVRGDSAAYFCASSRSASSYNEQFFGPGTRLTVL.

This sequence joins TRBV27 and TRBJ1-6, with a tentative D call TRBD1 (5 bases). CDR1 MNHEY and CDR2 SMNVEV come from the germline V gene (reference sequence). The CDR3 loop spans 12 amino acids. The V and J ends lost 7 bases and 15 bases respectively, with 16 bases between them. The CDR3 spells CASTNSPGHLHF. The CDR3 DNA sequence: TGTGCCAGCACGAATTCACCAGGGCACCTCCACTTT.

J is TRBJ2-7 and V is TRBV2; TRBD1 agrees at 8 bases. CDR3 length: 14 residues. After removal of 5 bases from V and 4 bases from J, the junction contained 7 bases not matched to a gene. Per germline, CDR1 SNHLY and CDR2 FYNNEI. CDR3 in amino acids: CASSRTGLGYEQYF. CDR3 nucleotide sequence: TGTGCCAGCAGTCGGACAGGGTTAGGATACGAGCAGTACTTC. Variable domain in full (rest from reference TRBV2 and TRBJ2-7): EPEVTQTPSHQVTQMGQEVILRCVPISNHLYFYWYRQILGQKVEFLVSFYNNEISEKSEIFDDQFSVERPDGSNFTLKIRSTKLEDSAMYFCASSRTGLGYEQYFGPGTRLTVT.

The CDR3 is CATSDPGSYRGYTF. Here the CDR3 DNA reads TGTGCCACCAGTGACCCCGGGTCCTACCGGGGCTACACCTTC. The chain combines TRBV24-1 with TRBJ1-2; unclear D gene. The CDR3 has 14 amino acids. The germline V gene has CDR1 KGHDR and CDR2 SFDVKD. Deletions cut 4 bases from V and 8 bases from J, with 16 bases between.

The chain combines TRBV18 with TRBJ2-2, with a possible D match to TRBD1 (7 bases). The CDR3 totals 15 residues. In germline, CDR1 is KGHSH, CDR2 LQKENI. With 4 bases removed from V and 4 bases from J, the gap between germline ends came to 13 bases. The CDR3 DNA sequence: TGTGCCAGCTCACGAAGGCAGGGGGGCACCGGGGAGCTGTTTTTT. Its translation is CASSRRQGGTGELFF.

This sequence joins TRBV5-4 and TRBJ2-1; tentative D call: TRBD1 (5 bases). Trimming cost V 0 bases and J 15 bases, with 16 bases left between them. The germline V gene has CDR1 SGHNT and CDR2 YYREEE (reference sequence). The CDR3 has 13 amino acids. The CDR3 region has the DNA TGTGCCAGCAGCTTGGCAGGGTCGGACACCCCGTTCTTC. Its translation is CASSLAGSDTPFF.